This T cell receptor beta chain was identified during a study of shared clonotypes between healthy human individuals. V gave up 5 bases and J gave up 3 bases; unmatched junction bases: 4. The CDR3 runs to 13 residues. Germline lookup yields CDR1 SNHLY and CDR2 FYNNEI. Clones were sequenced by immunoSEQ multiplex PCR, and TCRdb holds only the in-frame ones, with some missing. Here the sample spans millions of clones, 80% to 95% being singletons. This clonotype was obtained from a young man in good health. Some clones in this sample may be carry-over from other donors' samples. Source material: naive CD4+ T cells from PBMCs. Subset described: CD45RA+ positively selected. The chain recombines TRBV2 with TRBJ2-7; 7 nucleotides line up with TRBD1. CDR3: CASSPGQYYEQYF. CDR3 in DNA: TGTGCCAGCAGTCCGGGACAGTACTACGAGCAGTACTTC.